This entry is about one T cell receptor (beta chain). Its matching antigen is unknown. Looked up from germline, CDR1 is SQVTM and CDR2 is ANQGSEA. CDR3 length equals 13 residues. V was clipped by 5 bases and J by 8 bases, with 15 bases between them. These data originate in a study of tumor and adjacent non-tumor tissue in lung cancer. Study-wide background: The patients, roughly 9 men and 5 or 6 women, were 31 to 76 with stage I to III disease. Study-wide points: Normal lung showed higher cumulative top 100 clone frequency than tumor. Shorter survival was associated with higher TCR diversity in tumors.

Three rounds of nested PCR, following a modified ARM-PCR protocol, produced the TCRbeta library. TCRdb reprocessed the multiplex PCR reads with MiXCR, giving one entry per CDR3 protein. The repertoire holds some 97,000 distinct CDR3 sequences, approximately 65% seen once, with about 19% in the top ten. The template was RNA from unsorted bulk tissue. The normal lung tissue was taken more than 3 cm from the tumor edge. Between August and November 2014, newly diagnosed, chemotherapy-naive lung cancer patients underwent thoracic surgery in China. The rearrangement joins TRBV29-1 to TRBJ2-2; D may be TRBD1 (5 bases). The TCR comes from a man younger than 45 with non-small cell lung cancer. The sample was distant non-tumor lung tissue. CDR3 amino acids: CSVSSRAGGELFF. For the CDR3, the DNA is TGCAGCGTTAGTAGCAGGGCCGGTGGGGAGCTGTTTTTT.